This T cell receptor (beta chain) was sequenced in a study of cytomegalovirus exposure and HLA in healthy donors. About the study: Early release data held 85 million or so unique TCRs from HLA-typed donors. Study-wide results and limits: In a later analysis, across HLA loci, associated TCR counts were highest for DRB1, lowest for HLA-C.

This clone was seen a few times. Antigen: not known. 13 Jbeta primers and 60 Vbeta primers were used for the PCR. Study processing details: In a later analysis, the count reached 74 million or so unique TCR beta chains, with around 11 million shared. The method was immunoSEQ multiplex PCR; TCRdb's version includes in-frame clones alone and lacks a portion of them. V, J and clone size are taken as reported in that table, and D and trimming were inferred from the DNA itself. This sample yields under 200,000 clones, of which approximately 80% are seen a single time; roughly 9.7% belongs to the top ten. The CDR3 consists of 12 residues. CDR1 and CDR2 from the germline V gene are SEHNR and FQNEAQ (reference sequence). Trimming left V 5 bases short and J 6 bases short, with 9 bases between.

This sequence was found in a man younger than 35 in good health and CMV-seropositive. Sequenced: PBMCs. The chain combines TRBV7-9 with TRBJ2-3; no definite D call. CDR3 sequence (DNA): TGTGCCAGCAGCCCCGGTGCGGATACGCAGTATTTT. Amino acids: CASSPGADTQYF.